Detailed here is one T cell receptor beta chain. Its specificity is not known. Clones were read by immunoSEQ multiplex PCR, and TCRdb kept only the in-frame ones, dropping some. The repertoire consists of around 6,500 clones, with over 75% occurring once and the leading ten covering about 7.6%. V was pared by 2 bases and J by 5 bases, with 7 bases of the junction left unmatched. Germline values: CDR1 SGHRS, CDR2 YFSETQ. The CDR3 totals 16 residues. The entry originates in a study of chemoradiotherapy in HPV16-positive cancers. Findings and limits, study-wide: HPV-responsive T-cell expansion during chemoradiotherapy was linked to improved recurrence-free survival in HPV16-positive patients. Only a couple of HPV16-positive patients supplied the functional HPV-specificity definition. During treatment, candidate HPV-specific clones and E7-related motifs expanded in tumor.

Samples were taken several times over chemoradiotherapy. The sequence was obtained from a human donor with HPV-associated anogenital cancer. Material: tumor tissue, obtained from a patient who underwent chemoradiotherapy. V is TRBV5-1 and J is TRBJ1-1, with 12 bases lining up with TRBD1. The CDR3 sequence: CASSFDPGQGATEAFF. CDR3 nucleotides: TGCGCCAGCAGCTTTGACCCGGGACAGGGGGCGACTGAAGCTTTCTTT.